These 9 T cell receptor beta chains originate from one sample sequenced in a study of blood T cell repertoires in COVID-19. Some clones are missing from TCRdb's copy, which holds only in-frame ones; the method was immunoSEQ multiplex PCR. The table records around 190,000 clones, approximately 90% of them present only once. Sequencing was done on a sample of peripheral blood. The receptors stem from a human donor in a cohort sampled during active COVID-19.

This rearrangement joins TRBV7-9 to TRBJ1-2, with D perhaps TRBD1 (6 bases). CDR1 and CDR2 from the germline V gene are SEHNR and FQNEAQ (reference sequence). The CDR3 is made up of 14 amino acids. Trimming took 1 base from V and 1 from J, leaving 7 bases between them. This chain's CDR3 is CASSLGTVNYGYTF. The CDR3 nucleotides are TGTGCCAGCAGCTTAGGGACAGTTAACTATGGCTACACCTTC.

The chain employs TRBV9 and TRBJ1-6; D ambiguous. The V and J ends lost 3 bases and 4 bases respectively, with 14 bases between them. Germline loops: CDR1 SGDLS, CDR2 YYNGEE. The CDR3 has 16 residues. The CDR3 protein is CASSADSGSYNSPLHF. CDR3 sequence (DNA): TGTGCCAGCAGCGCTGATAGCGGTTCGTATAATTCACCCCTCCACTTT.

The gene calls are TRBV27 and TRBJ1-5, with D unresolved. Germline loops: CDR1 MNHEY, CDR2 SMNVEV (reference sequence). CDR3 length equals 13 residues. Trimming left V 6 bases short and J 0 bases short, with 6 bases between. The CDR3 bases are TGTGCCAGCAGAACAAATAGCAATCAGCCCCAGCATTTT. Its protein product is CASRTNSNQPQHF.

The J gene is TRBJ1-2, the V gene TRBV11-2; 9 positions match TRBD1. This CDR3 contains 14 residues. Trimming took 6 bases from V and 5 from J; bases not matched to a gene: 7. Germline CDR1 and CDR2: SGHAT and FQNNGV. Here the CDR3 DNA reads TGTGCCAGCAGTTGGGACAGGGCTTCTTATGGCTACACCTTC. As protein: CASSWDRASYGYTF.

The CDR3 here is CATSSFTGVGTEAFF. The DNA for the CDR3 is TGTGCCACCAGCAGCTTTACAGGGGTGGGCACTGAAGCTTTCTTT. This chain connects TRBV15 to TRBJ1-1; 7 positions match TRBD1. V trimming: 3 bases; J trimming: 4 bases; junction bases outside the gene matches: 8. This CDR3 spans 15 amino acids. The germline CDR1 and CDR2 sequences are LNHNV and YYDKDF (reference sequence).

V is TRBV18 and J is TRBJ1-2; the match to TRBD1 covers 7 bases. The germline CDR1 and CDR2 sequences are KGHSH and LQKENI. V trimming: 4 bases; J trimming: 11 bases; junction bases outside the gene matches: 10. The CDR3 has 13 amino acids. CDR3 coding DNA: TGTGCCAGCTCACGCAGCGACAGGGAGAAGTACACCTTC. As protein: CASSRSDREKYTF.

Note on this clone: A junction boundary mismatches the germline segment, possibly from a read error. This sequence joins TRBV11-2 and TRBJ2-3, with 8 bases aligning to TRBD2. The CDR3 runs to 15 residues. Germline assignment: CDR1 SGHAT and CDR2 FQNNGV. The CDR3 DNA reads as TGTGCCAGCAGTTTAGCGGGGTTCCCCACAGATACGCAGTATTTT. The encoded protein is CASSLAGFPTDTQYF.

The chain uses TRBV19 and TRBJ2-4; D possibly corresponds to TRBD1 (7 bases). CDR3 size: 15 residues. Deletions cut 6 bases from V and 2 bases from J, with 14 bases between. Germline V lookup: CDR1 LNHDA, CDR2 SQIVND (reference sequence). The CDR3 nucleotides read TGTGCCAGTAGCGACTCAGGGGGGTCCAAAAACATTCAGTACTTC. It yields the protein CASSDSGGSKNIQYF. Using reference TRBV19 and TRBJ2-4 for the parts outside the CDR3, the full variable domain is DGGITQSPKYLFRKEGQNVTLSCEQNLNHDAMYWYRQDPGQGLRLIYYSQIVNDFQKGDIAEGYSVSREKKESFPLTVTSAQKNPTAFYLCASSDSGGSKNIQYFGAGTRLSVL.

The chain couples TRBV6-6 to TRBJ2-7; D uncertain. V lost 6 bases to trimming and J lost 2 bases, with 11 bases between them. CDR1 and CDR2 from the germline V gene are MNHNY and SVGAGI (reference sequence). CDR3 length equals 13 residues. The CDR3 is CASRQLITYEQYF. CDR3 sequence (DNA): TGTGCCAGCAGACAGTTGATAACCTACGAGCAGTACTTC.